Below are 27 T cell receptor beta chains sequenced from a single sample in a study of beta chain features in type 1 diabetes. Study-wide findings and caveats: In every one of the four CD4+ subsets, TCRB CDR3s were moderately but significantly shorter in Type 1 diabetes patients.

Expressed TCRB transcripts were sequenced because the entire RNA isolate underwent reverse transcription. Assay used: immunoSEQ multiplex PCR; TCRdb lists only in-frame clones, some missing. The table has 600,000 to 750,000 clones, roughly 12% seen once. No antigen has been assigned to these receptors. Sequencing was done on a sample of naive CD4+ T cells from blood. The receptors here all came from a man aged 30 to 45 with type 1 diabetes.

The genes are TRBV30 and TRBJ1-5; no clear D. The CDR3 runs to 14 residues. The germline CDR1 and CDR2 sequences are GTSNPN and SVGIG (reference sequence). Trimming pared 5 bases from V and 2 bases from J, leaving 13 bases between. For the CDR3, the DNA is TGTGCCTGGGCTACCCATGGCGGCAATCAGCCCCAGCATTTT. Translation gives CAWATHGGNQPQHF. The full variable domain, with the rest looked up from reference TRBV30 and TRBJ1-5, is SQTIHQWPATLVQPVGSPLSLECTVEGTSNPNLYWYRQAAGRGLQLLFYSVGIGQISSEVPQNLSASRPQDRQFILSSKKLLLSDSGFYLCAWATHGGNQPQHFGDGTRLSIL.

V usage is TRBV5-1 and J usage is TRBJ2-3; 10 nucleotides align to TRBD1. This CDR3 contains 16 residues. J was trimmed by 3 bases and V by 0 bases; bases with no gene match: 4. In germline, CDR1 is SGHRS, CDR2 YFSETQ. The CDR3 loop is CASSLVGQGWTDTQYF. The DNA of the CDR3 is TGCGCCAGCAGCTTGGTGGGACAGGGGTGGACAGATACGCAGTATTTT.

The chain joins TRBV2 to TRBJ1-6, with TRBD1 as a possible D gene (6 bases). V was shortened by 6 bases and J by 6 bases, with 18 bases between the two germline ends. CDR1 is SNHLY and CDR2 is FYNNEI in the germline V gene. This CDR3 comprises 16 residues. The DNA for the CDR3 is TGTGCCAGCAGGGGCCCGACGACAGGACTTAATTCACCCCTCCACTTT. This codes for CASRGPTTGLNSPLHF.

The chain combines TRBV4-1 with TRBJ2-7, with TRBD2 matching over 12 bases. The CDR3 has 17 residues. Germline CDR1 is MGHRA and CDR2 is YSYEKL. J lost 2 bases, V lost 5 bases, and 10 bases had no gene match. CDR3 DNA sequence: TGCGCCAGCAGCGGCCCCGGACTAGCGGGGACTACCTACGAGCAGTACTTC. Translated, it gives CASSGPGLAGTTYEQYF.

The V call is TRBV29-1, the J call TRBJ1-1; D gene uncertain. Per germline, CDR1 SQVTM and CDR2 ANQGSEA. There are 13 residues in the CDR3. V shed 6 bases and J shed 3 bases, with 14 bases lying between them. The CDR3 protein is CSVTDSGDTEAFF. The CDR3 nucleotides are TGCAGCGTCACGGACTCCGGGGACACTGAAGCTTTCTTT.

This clone was detected only a few times. V and J are TRBV6-1 and TRBJ2-7; D is ambiguous. Germline CDR1 reads MNHNS; CDR2 reads SASEGT. V dropped 1 base and J dropped 3 bases, with 7 bases sitting between them. The CDR3 length is 13 residues. CDR3 amino acids: CASSEGVHYEQYF. The CDR3 DNA is TGTGCCAGCAGTGAAGGAGTCCACTACGAGCAGTACTTC.

A few counts support this clone. This chain connects TRBV29-1 to TRBJ2-7, with D possibly being TRBD2 (5 bases). CDR1 and CDR2 (germline): SQVTM, ANQGSEA. The CDR3 loop spans 12 amino acids. V dropped 6 bases and J dropped 2 bases, with 11 bases sitting between them. CDR3: CSVDFGTYEQYF. The DNA for the CDR3 is TGCAGCGTAGACTTCGGGACCTACGAGCAGTACTTC.

The CDR3 bases are TGTGCCAGCAGCGTAGCGGGGGCCCTCACCGGGGAGCTGTTTTTT. Translation: CASSVAGALTGELFF. The rearrangement joins TRBV9 to TRBJ2-2, with D possibly called TRBD1 or TRBD2 (6 bases each). Trimming pared 0 bases from V and 4 bases from J, leaving 10 bases between. CDR1 and CDR2 from the germline V gene are SGDLS and YYNGEE. CDR3 length equals 15 residues.

In this sample, this clone turned up a few times. The rearrangement joins TRBV5-1 to TRBJ2-2, with D possibly matching TRBD2 (5 bases). Per germline, CDR1 SGHRS and CDR2 YFSETQ. This CDR3 spans 16 amino acids. The germline V and J ends were trimmed by 1 base and 4 bases, with 14 bases remaining between them. CDR3 DNA: TGCGCCAGCAGCTTGTACGGGGATCTGAGCACCGGGGAGCTGTTTTTT. Translation: CASSLYGDLSTGELFF.

This sequence joins TRBV29-1 and TRBJ1-5, with a weak D call TRBD1 (5 bases). The CDR3 is 12 residues long. Trimming left V 7 bases short and J 6 bases short, with 13 bases between. Per germline, CDR1 SQVTM and CDR2 ANQGSEA. This CDR3 reads CSAGAPGQPQHF. The DNA for the CDR3 is TGCAGCGCCGGGGCGCCGGGTCAGCCCCAGCATTTT.

The CDR3 here is CAISRGTGVYEQYF. DNA of the CDR3: TGTGCCATCAGCAGAGGGACAGGAGTTTACGAGCAGTACTTC. The chain carries TRBV10-3 and TRBJ2-7, with 8 bases lining up with TRBD1. The trim removed 6 bases at V and 4 bases at J, leaving 8 bases unmatched. The CDR3 spans 14 residues. Germline lookup yields CDR1 ENHRY and CDR2 SYGVKD.

The CDR3: CASSFLATNEKLFF. The CDR3 DNA reads as TGCGCCAGCAGCTTTCTCGCGACTAATGAAAAACTGTTTTTT. V and J are TRBV5-1 and TRBJ1-4, with no clear D. Trimming cost V 2 bases and J 2 bases, with 7 bases left between them. The length of the CDR3 is 14 residues. Germline CDR1 and CDR2: SGHRS and YFSETQ.

This clone was observed a few times. The J gene is TRBJ1-2, the V gene TRBV18; unclear D gene. V dropped 5 bases and J dropped 6 bases, with 13 bases sitting between them. Germline loops: CDR1 KGHSH, CDR2 LQKENI. The CDR3 runs to 13 residues. CDR3 loop: CASSGSQVDGYTF. CDR3 nucleotide sequence: TGTGCCAGCTCAGGTAGTCAGGTTGATGGCTACACCTTC.

The rearrangement joins TRBV20-1 to TRBJ2-1; 7 nucleotides align to TRBD1. CDR3 size: 11 residues. Germline CDR1 is DFQATT and CDR2 is SNEGSKA (reference sequence). V was pared by 5 bases and J by 12 bases, with 7 bases of the junction left unmatched. CDR3 amino acids: CSAQGAGGQFF. DNA of the CDR3: TGCAGTGCTCAAGGGGCAGGGGGGCAGTTCTTC.

The chain employs TRBV25-1 and TRBJ1-2; D is perhaps TRBD1 (5 bases). Germline V CDR1 and CDR2: MGHDK, SYGVNS. Trimming removed 6 bases from V and 8 bases from J, with 16 bases in between. The CDR3 runs to 13 residues. The CDR3 region has the DNA TGTGCCAGCAGGAGTACAGGAGGTCGGGGCTACACCTTC. This codes for CASRSTGGRGYTF.

The gene calls are TRBV7-2 and TRBJ2-2; 7 bases agree with TRBD2. J was trimmed by 1 base and V by 2 bases; bases with no gene match: 1. Germline-derived CDR1 and CDR2 are SGHTA and FQGNSA. The CDR3 loop spans 15 amino acids. The CDR3 spells CASSLPGGNTGELFF. The DNA for the CDR3 is TGTGCCAGCAGCTTACCGGGGGGGAACACCGGGGAGCTGTTTTTT.

This sequence joins TRBV15 and TRBJ2-7, with 8 bases fitting TRBD1. The CDR3 loop spans 14 amino acids. J gave up 3 bases and V 1 base, and 2 bases lay outside the gene matches. CDR1 and CDR2 from the germline V gene are LNHNV and YYDKDF (reference sequence). The CDR3 DNA is TGTGCCACCAGCAGAGGGACAGGGCTCTACGAGCAGTACTTC. Translated: CATSRGTGLYEQYF.

V gene TRBV9 combines with J gene TRBJ2-2; D uncertain. The germline V gene encodes CDR1 SGDLS and CDR2 YYNGEE. CDR3 size: 16 residues. V gave up 6 bases and J gave up 0 bases, with 15 bases separating them. The CDR3, as DNA: TGTGCCAGCACCCCGGGCACCCGCGCGAACACCGGGGAGCTGTTTTTT. The encoded protein is CASTPGTRANTGELFF.

This clone has only a few counts. The same CDR3 is also encoded by other DNA sequences in this sample. This chain uses TRBV28 with TRBJ1-6; 9 nucleotides align to TRBD1. Germline CDR1 MDHEN, CDR2 SYDVKM. CDR3 length: 14 residues. J lost 7 bases, V lost 6 bases, and 4 bases had no gene match. CDR3 DNA: TGTGCCAGCAGCCCCGGACAGGGGAATTCACCCCTCCACTTT. Amino acids: CASSPGQGNSPLHF.

There are a few counts of this clone. The chain uses TRBV27 and TRBJ1-6; a weak D match, TRBD1 (6 bases). Germline CDR1 reads MNHEY; CDR2 reads SMNVEV (reference sequence). Trimming removed 5 bases from V and 6 bases from J, with 17 bases in between. The CDR3 is made up of 16 amino acids. CDR3 nucleotide sequence: TGTGCCAGCAGTCCCCTCGGGGGGGCGTTTAATTCACCCCTCCACTTT. Translated: CASSPLGGAFNSPLHF.

This chain connects TRBV5-1 to TRBJ2-3, with D perhaps matching TRBD2 (5 bases). The CDR3 loop spans 16 amino acids. CDR1 and CDR2 from the germline V gene are SGHRS and YFSETQ. The ends were cut back, 3 bases at V and 1 base at J, with 15 bases in the middle. CDR3 nucleotide sequence: TGCGCCAGCAGCTCCCGACCAGGACTGGGCACAGATACGCAGTATTTT. Protein sequence: CASSSRPGLGTDTQYF.

J is TRBJ2-7 and V is TRBV7-9; TRBD1 is a possible D gene (6 bases). CDR1 is SEHNR, CDR2 FQNEAQ, per germline (reference sequence). V was clipped by 5 bases and J by 5 bases, with 13 bases between them. The CDR3 totals 13 residues. The CDR3 DNA reads TGTGCCAGCAGCCACACAGGGTCCCACGAGCAGTACTTC. Translation gives CASSHTGSHEQYF.

CDR3 DNA sequence: TGTGCCAGCAGCGCCTCGGTTAGTGAAGCTTTCTTT. Translation: CASSASVSEAFF. This chain connects TRBV7-9 to TRBJ1-1; no clear D gene. This CDR3 has 12 amino acids. The V and J ends lost 5 bases and 7 bases respectively, with 11 bases between them. Germline loops: CDR1 SEHNR, CDR2 FQNEAQ (reference sequence).

The chain joins TRBV30 to TRBJ1-5; 9 bases agree with TRBD1. Germline CDR1 reads GTSNPN; CDR2 reads SVGIG (reference sequence). The CDR3 loop spans 17 amino acids. The V and J ends lost 0 bases and 5 bases, in that order; junction bases with no gene match: 11. CDR3 residues: CAWSVRRGTGRDQPQHF. The CDR3 DNA follows: TGTGCCTGGAGTGTACGAAGAGGGACAGGGAGGGATCAGCCCCAGCATTTT.

This clone was detected only a few times. The chain is built from TRBV9 and TRBJ2-5; TRBD2 matches at 13 bases. V dropped 4 bases and J dropped 4; count of bases not matched to a gene: 7. This CDR3 is 16 amino acids long. The germline V gene has CDR1 SGDLS and CDR2 YYNGEE. The chain's CDR3 is CASSIGTSGDGETQYF. The CDR3 coding sequence is TGTGCCAGCAGCATCGGGACTAGCGGGGATGGAGAGACCCAGTACTTC. The full variable domain, in which reference TRBV9 and TRBJ2-5 provide the parts outside the CDR3, is DSGVTQTPKHLITATGQRVTLRCSPRSGDLSVYWYQQSLDQGLQFLIQYYNGEERAKGNILERFSAQQFPDLHSELNLSSLELGDSALYFCASSIGTSGDGETQYFGPGTRLLVL.

This clone was observed a handful of times. The chain uses TRBV7-2 and TRBJ2-5, with TRBD1 matching over 7 bases. Germline V gene data show CDR1 as SGHTA and CDR2 as FQGNSA. This CDR3 is 14 amino acids long. V was clipped by 3 bases and J by 4 bases; unmatched bases: 5. This CDR3 reads CASSFRGGGETQYF. In DNA, the CDR3 is TGTGCCAGCAGCTTCCGAGGGGGCGGAGAGACCCAGTACTTC.

The J gene is TRBJ2-5, the V gene TRBV5-6, with D possibly being TRBD2 (6 bases). Between the trimmed V and J ends, which lost 4 bases and 10 bases, there was a span of 11 bases. Germline V gives CDR1 SGHDT, CDR2 YYEEEE. The CDR3 is 11 amino acids. The CDR3 DNA reads TGTGCCAGCAGCGTGGAGGGTAGCCAGTACTTC. It encodes CASSVEGSQYF.